This T cell receptor beta chain was sequenced in a study of cytomegalovirus exposure and HLA in healthy donors. Study outcomes and limitations: Rare TCR sequences dominated, though some public TCRs recurred in many donors.

Assay: immunoSEQ multiplex PCR; the TCRdb copy retains only in-frame clones and omits some. The repertoire consists of about 220,000 clones, with around 90% occurring once and the leading ten covering 1.1%. Concerning this clone itself: No antigen is known for it.

The receptor was isolated from a woman younger than 35 in good health and CMV-seronegative. The sequenced material came from PBMCs.

CDR3 region: CASSRSGLFNEQFF. The DNA of the CDR3 is TGCGCCAGCAGCCGTAGCGGTCTCTTCAATGAGCAGTTCTTC. The rearrangement joins TRBV5-1 to TRBJ2-1, with a tentative D call TRBD2 (6 bases). The CDR3 has 14 residues. The V end was cut by 4 bases, the J end by 6 bases, with 14 bases between. Germline V gene sequence: CDR1 SGHRS, CDR2 YFSETQ.